Listed here are 26 T cell receptor beta chains from one sample, sequenced in a study of shared clonotypes between healthy human individuals. Measured with immunoSEQ multiplex PCR; TCRdb has only the in-frame clones, and not every one. The table has roughly 2 million clones, under 97% seen once. Sequenced input: naive CD4+ T cells sorted from blood. The subset is: CD45RA+ positively selected. The receptors here all came from a man aged 18 to 30 in good health.

This chain uses TRBV5-4 with TRBJ2-3, with D possibly being TRBD1 or TRBD2 (5 bases each). Germline V gene sequence: CDR1 SGHNT, CDR2 YYREEE (reference sequence). The V and J ends lost 4 bases and 4 bases respectively, with 19 bases between them. This CDR3 has 16 amino acids. DNA of the CDR3: TGTGCCAGCAGCCCATGGGGGTCGGCTAGCCCAGATACGCAGTATTTT. Protein: CASSPWGSASPDTQYF. The full variable domain, its missing parts supplied by reference TRBV5-4 and TRBJ2-3, is ETGVTQSPTHLIKTRGQQVTLRCSSQSGHNTVSWYQQALGQGPQFIFQYYREEENGRGNFPPRFSGLQFPNYSSELNVNALELDDSALYLCASSPWGSASPDTQYFGPGTRLTVL.

The chain is built from TRBV5-6 and TRBJ1-1; D call uncertain. There are 14 residues in the CDR3. Trimming pared 4 bases from V and 7 bases from J, leaving 17 bases between. Germline CDR1 and CDR2: SGHDT and YYEEEE. In nucleotides, the CDR3 is TGTGCCAGCAGCGGGAAGATGACAAACTTTGAAGCTTTCTTT. Protein sequence: CASSGKMTNFEAFF. Filled out from reference TRBV5-6 and TRBJ1-1, the complete variable domain reads DAGVTQSPTHLIKTRGQQVTLRCSPKSGHDTVSWYQQALGQGPQFIFQYYEEEERQRGNFPDRFSGHQFPNYSSELNVNALLLGDSALYLCASSGKMTNFEAFFGQGTRLTVV.

The chain uses TRBV5-4 and TRBJ1-4; the D gene is possibly TRBD1 (6 bases). This CDR3 has 14 amino acids. Germline V gives CDR1 SGHNT, CDR2 YYREEE (reference sequence). Between the trimmed V and J ends, which lost 5 bases and 5 bases, there was a span of 13 bases. CDR3 nucleotide sequence: TGTGCCAGCAGTTCGGGACACCTGAATGAAAAACTGTTTTTT. As protein: CASSSGHLNEKLFF.

The genes are TRBV19 and TRBJ1-2; TRBD1 matches 9 bases. The V segment lost 7 bases and the J segment 4 bases; nucleotides outside the gene matches: 7. The CDR3 sequence is 14 residues long. The germline V gene encodes CDR1 LNHDA and CDR2 SQIVND (reference sequence). Here the CDR3 DNA reads TGTGCCAGTACCCGGGACAGGGTCATCTATGGCTACACCTTC. Its protein product is CASTRDRVIYGYTF.

As for this clone: Additional DNA sequences in this sample encode the identical CDR3. The chain combines TRBV18 with TRBJ2-7, with TRBD1 as a possible D gene (5 bases). V shed 0 bases and J shed 0 bases, with 9 bases lying between them. The V gene's germline CDR1 is KGHSH and CDR2 LQKENI. The CDR3 has 15 amino acids. CDR3 sequence reads: CASSPPPGNSYEQYF. The DNA for the CDR3 is TGTGCCAGCTCACCACCGCCAGGGAACTCCTACGAGCAGTACTTC.

V usage is TRBV28 and J usage is TRBJ2-1; D is ambiguous. V shed 3 bases and J shed 3 bases, with 12 bases lying between them. Germline CDR1 is MDHEN and CDR2 is SYDVKM. The CDR3 is made up of 15 amino acids. The CDR3, as DNA: TGTGCCAGCAGTTTTAAGGCTAGACTCTACAATGAGCAGTTCTTC. Its protein is CASSFKARLYNEQFF.

The gene calls are TRBV30 and TRBJ1-6, with no clear D. The CDR3 covers 13 residues. Germline CDR1 is GTSNPN and CDR2 is SVGIG (reference sequence). Trimming shortened V by 3 bases and J by 9 bases, and 12 bases separated the two germline ends. The CDR3 coding sequence is TGTGCCTGGAGAAGCGAAACCCCTTCACCCCTCCACTTT. Residues: CAWRSETPSPLHF.

The CDR3 sequence: CASSAQGASTDTQYF. CDR3 nucleotides: TGTGCCAGCAGCGCTCAGGGGGCGAGCACAGATACGCAGTATTTT. The chain has TRBV7-9 and TRBJ2-3, with 8 bases aligning to TRBD1. The germline CDR1 and CDR2 sequences are SEHNR and FQNEAQ (reference sequence). The V and J ends lost 5 bases and 0 bases, in that order; junction bases with no gene match: 4. CDR3 length: 15 residues.

J is TRBJ1-1 and V is TRBV6-1; weak D call: TRBD1 (6 bases). V lost 7 bases, J lost 8 bases, and 14 bases lay in between. The CDR3 loop spans 12 amino acids. Germline V gene sequence: CDR1 MNHNS, CDR2 SASEGT. The chain's CDR3 is CASTETGTEAFF. The CDR3 DNA is TGTGCCAGCACCGAAACCGGGACAGAAGCTTTCTTT.

The V and J genes are TRBV16 and TRBJ1-4; 9 nucleotides match TRBD1. Germline-derived CDR1 and CDR2 are KGHSY and FQNENV. Unmatched junction bases numbered 9, after V lost 4 bases and J lost 0 bases. There are 18 residues in the CDR3. The CDR3 region is CASSRRQGVWATNEKLFF. CDR3 coding DNA: TGTGCCAGCAGCCGGAGACAGGGGGTTTGGGCAACTAATGAAAAACTGTTTTTT.

This chain joins TRBV18 and TRBJ1-6; no reliable D call. Germline lookup yields CDR1 KGHSH and CDR2 LQKENI. The CDR3 loop spans 17 amino acids. V lost 1 base to trimming and J lost 8 bases, with 18 bases between them. The CDR3: CASSPLSRSPNHSPLHF. As DNA, the CDR3 is TGTGCCAGCTCACCACTGTCTCGATCTCCCAACCATTCACCCCTCCACTTT.

This chain links TRBV6-6 with TRBJ2-2, with D perhaps assigned TRBD1 or TRBD2 (5 bases each). The CDR3 sequence is 14 residues long. Germline V CDR1 and CDR2: MNHNY, SVGAGI (reference sequence). V was trimmed by 10 bases and J by 4 bases, leaving 16 bases between them. The CDR3 region is CATEGTASTGELFF. The CDR3 region has the DNA TGTGCCACCGAAGGGACCGCGAGCACCGGGGAGCTGTTTTTT.

The chain joins TRBV7-3 to TRBJ2-7; maybe TRBD2 (5 bases). CDR1 is SGHTA and CDR2 is FQGTGA in the germline V gene. Trimming stripped 5 bases from V and 0 bases from J, with 11 bases between. The CDR3 covers 14 residues. The chain's CDR3 is CASSPGLLSYEQYF. CDR3 bases: TGTGCCAGCAGCCCCGGACTCCTCTCCTACGAGCAGTACTTC.

The chain joins TRBV2 to TRBJ1-5, with TRBD1 identical over 7 bases. In germline, CDR1 is SNHLY, CDR2 FYNNEI. The CDR3 loop spans 14 amino acids. Unmatched junction bases numbered 5, after V lost 6 bases and J lost 3 bases. The CDR3, as DNA: TGTGCCAGCAGCAAAGGACAGGTCAATCAGCCCCAGCATTTT. Protein: CASSKGQVNQPQHF.

The chain has TRBV9 and TRBJ1-1; 12 nucleotides align to TRBD1. The germline V gene has CDR1 SGDLS and CDR2 YYNGEE. With 0 bases clipped from V and 11 bases from J, the junction kept 11 bases outside the gene matches. This CDR3 is built from 16 residues. The CDR3 loop reads CASSVGSGQGAVRAFF. CDR3 nucleotides: TGTGCCAGCAGCGTAGGTTCGGGACAGGGGGCGGTGAGGGCTTTCTTT.

Comment on this clone: Other DNA sequences within the sample encode an identical CDR3. This rearrangement joins TRBV5-1 to TRBJ1-5; tentative D call: TRBD1 (5 bases). The germline V and J ends were trimmed by 4 bases and 1 base, with 9 bases remaining between them. Germline values: CDR1 SGHRS, CDR2 YFSETQ. The CDR3 extends over 14 amino acids. The CDR3 protein is CASSREGSNQPQHF. The CDR3 region has the DNA TGCGCCAGCAGCAGGGAGGGGAGCAATCAGCCCCAGCATTTT.

The chain carries TRBV7-2 and TRBJ2-5; TRBD2 matches 11 bases. The germline CDR1 and CDR2 sequences are SGHTA and FQGNSA. The CDR3 has 14 amino acids. Germline trimming cut 6 bases from V and 6 bases from J; bases unmatched to any gene: 6. CDR3 in DNA: TGTGCCAGCAGGATTAGCGGGGGGGCCCAGACCCAGTACTTC. Its protein product is CASRISGGAQTQYF.

The J gene is TRBJ2-7, the V gene TRBV6-5; 10 bases line up with TRBD2. The J segment lost 2 bases and the V segment lost 7 bases, leaving 8 bases of the junction unmatched. The germline CDR1 and CDR2 sequences are MNHEY and SVGAGI. This CDR3 has 15 residues. The DNA for the CDR3 is TGTGCCAGCATGCTAGCGGGAGAGGTGACCTACGAGCAGTACTTC. It yields the protein CASMLAGEVTYEQYF.

The V gene is TRBV7-6, the J gene TRBJ2-7, with 9 nucleotides matching TRBD1. CDR1 and CDR2 from the germline V gene are SGHVS and FNYEAQ. The junction had 3 bases not matched to a gene; V was cut back by 2 bases and J by 4 bases. The CDR3 is 14 residues long. CDR3 sequence: CASSLWDREYEQYF. CDR3 DNA sequence: TGTGCCAGCAGCTTATGGGACAGGGAATACGAGCAGTACTTC. Full variable domain (remainder filled in from reference TRBV7-6 and TRBJ2-7): GAGVSQSPRYKVTKRGQDVALRCDPISGHVSLYWYRQALGQGPEFLTYFNYEAQQDKSGLPNDRFSAERPEGSISTLTIQRTEQRDSAMYRCASSLWDREYEQYFGPGTRLTVT.

The chain couples TRBV10-3 to TRBJ1-2; D perhaps matches TRBD1 (5 bases). CDR1 is ENHRY and CDR2 is SYGVKD in the germline V gene. V lost 4 bases and J lost 4, with 13 bases in between. The CDR3 consists of 14 residues. This CDR3 reads CAISAAQGLYGYTF. CDR3 sequence (DNA): TGTGCCATCAGTGCCGCTCAGGGCCTCTATGGCTACACCTTC.

The V and J genes are TRBV18 and TRBJ2-3; 10 nucleotides align to TRBD2. J was trimmed by 0 bases and V by 4 bases; bases with no gene match: 4. The length of the CDR3 is 16 residues. Germline CDR1 is KGHSH and CDR2 is LQKENI. The CDR3 DNA reads as TGTGCCAGCTCACAACCGGGACTAGCGAGCACAGATACGCAGTATTTT. This encodes CASSQPGLASTDTQYF.

The chain uses TRBV9 and TRBJ1-2; perhaps TRBD1 as D (5 bases). CDR3 length: 14 amino acids. The V end lost 0 bases, the J end lost 5 bases, and 11 bases lay between the germline ends. Germline assignment: CDR1 SGDLS and CDR2 YYNGEE. CDR3 in DNA: TGTGCCAGCAGCGTAGCTGGGACGGATTATGGCTACACCTTC. Protein: CASSVAGTDYGYTF.

This clone came up a few times. The genes are TRBV5-4 and TRBJ1-1, with a weak D call TRBD1 (6 bases). Between the trimmed V and J ends, which lost 4 bases and 0 bases, there was a span of 10 bases. The CDR3 has 14 residues. Germline CDR1 and CDR2: SGHNT and YYREEE (reference sequence). CDR3 sequence: CASSDRTMNTEAFF. In DNA form, the CDR3 reads TGTGCCAGCAGCGACAGGACCATGAACACTGAAGCTTTCTTT.

The CDR3 here is CASIEQRNTEAFF. The DNA of the CDR3 is TGTGCCAGCATCGAACAGAGGAACACTGAAGCTTTCTTT. V is TRBV28 and J is TRBJ1-1, with no clear D. CDR1 and CDR2 (germline): MDHEN, SYDVKM. The CDR3 contains 13 residues. V lost 7 bases to trimming and J lost 1 base, with 10 bases between them.

This chain uses TRBV9 with TRBJ2-7; 12 nucleotides line up with TRBD2. This CDR3 spans 14 amino acids. CDR1 and CDR2 from the germline V gene are SGDLS and YYNGEE. Trimming removed 2 bases from V and 6 bases from J; junction bases left unmatched: 3. This CDR3 reads CASSVTSGRGEQYF. The CDR3 DNA is TGTGCCAGCAGCGTGACTAGCGGGAGAGGCGAGCAGTACTTC.

The chain carries TRBV7-2 and TRBJ2-4; D is possibly TRBD1 (5 bases). This CDR3 region has 16 residues. CDR1 and CDR2 (germline): SGHTA, FQGNSA. V was trimmed by 1 base and J by 3 bases, leaving 13 bases between them. CDR3 sequence: CASSLVTLGDKNIQYF. DNA of the CDR3: TGTGCCAGCAGCTTAGTAACTCTAGGGGACAAAAACATTCAGTACTTC.